The subject of this entry is one TCR beta chain. The sample originates from a study of control samples from healthy donors and cancer patients. The CDR3 length is 15 residues. Germline V gene lookup returns CDR1 SEHNR and CDR2 FQNEAQ (reference sequence). V was cut by 5 bases and J by 1 base, with 12 bases left in between. Some clones are missing from TCRdb's copy, which holds only in-frame ones; the method was immunoSEQ multiplex PCR. In the table there are 130,000 or so clones, 80% to 95% of which are singletons. V is TRBV7-9 and J is TRBJ1-3; D might be TRBD1 (6 bases). Sample: blood. The sequence was collected from a man between 18 and 35 years old in good health. This chain's CDR3 is CASSTMGASGNTIYF. The CDR3 DNA sequence: TGTGCCAGCAGCACAATGGGGGCTTCTGGAAACACCATATATTTT.